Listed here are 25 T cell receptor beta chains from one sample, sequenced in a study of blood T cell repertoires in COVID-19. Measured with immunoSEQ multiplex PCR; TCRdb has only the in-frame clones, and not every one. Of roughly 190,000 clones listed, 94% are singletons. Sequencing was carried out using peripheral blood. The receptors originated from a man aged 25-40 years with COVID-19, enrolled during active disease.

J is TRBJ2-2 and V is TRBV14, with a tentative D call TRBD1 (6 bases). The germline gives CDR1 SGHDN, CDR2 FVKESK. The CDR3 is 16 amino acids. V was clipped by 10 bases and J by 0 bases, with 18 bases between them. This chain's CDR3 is CANRTATIPNTGELFF. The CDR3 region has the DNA TGTGCCAACAGGACAGCAACCATTCCGAACACCGGGGAGCTGTTTTTT.

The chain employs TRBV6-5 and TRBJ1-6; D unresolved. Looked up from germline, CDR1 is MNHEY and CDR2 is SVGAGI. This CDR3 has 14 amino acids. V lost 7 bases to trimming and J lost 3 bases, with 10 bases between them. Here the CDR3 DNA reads TGTGCCAGCAAGAACAGAAACTATAATTCACCCCTCCACTTT. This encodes CASKNRNYNSPLHF.

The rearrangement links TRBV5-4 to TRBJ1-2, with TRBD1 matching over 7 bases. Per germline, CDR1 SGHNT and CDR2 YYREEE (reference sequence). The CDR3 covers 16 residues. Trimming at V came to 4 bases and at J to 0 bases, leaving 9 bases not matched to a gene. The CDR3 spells CASSPGTVSPNYGYTF. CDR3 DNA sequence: TGTGCCAGCAGCCCGGGGACAGTCTCTCCTAACTATGGCTACACCTTC.

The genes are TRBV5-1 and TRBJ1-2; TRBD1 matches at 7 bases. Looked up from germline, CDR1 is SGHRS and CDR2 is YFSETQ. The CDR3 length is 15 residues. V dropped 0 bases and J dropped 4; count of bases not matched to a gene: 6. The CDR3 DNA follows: TGCGCCAGCAGCTTGGCCGAGGACAGGCTCTATGGCTACACCTTC. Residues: CASSLAEDRLYGYTF.

The CDR3 DNA sequence: TGTGCCAGCAGCTTAGGGAGAGGGGGAATCACTGAAGCTTTCTTT. This codes for CASSLGRGGITEAFF. V is TRBV7-6 and J is TRBJ1-1; perhaps TRBD1 as D (6 bases). V lost 1 base, J lost 4 bases, and 13 bases lay in between. This CDR3 region has 15 residues. CDR1 is SGHVS, CDR2 FNYEAQ, per germline.

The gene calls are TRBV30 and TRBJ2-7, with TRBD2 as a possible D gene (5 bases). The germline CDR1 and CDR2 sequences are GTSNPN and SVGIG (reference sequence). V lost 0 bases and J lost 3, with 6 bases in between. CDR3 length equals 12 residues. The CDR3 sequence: CAWSVLGYEQYF. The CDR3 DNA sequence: TGTGCCTGGAGTGTACTAGGCTACGAGCAGTACTTC.

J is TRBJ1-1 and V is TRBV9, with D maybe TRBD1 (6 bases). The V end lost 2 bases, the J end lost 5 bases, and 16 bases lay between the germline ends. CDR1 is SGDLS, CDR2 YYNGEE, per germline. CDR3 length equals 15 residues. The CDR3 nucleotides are TGTGCCAGCAGCGTCATTGAAGAGCAGGGGACTGAAGCTTTCTTT. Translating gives CASSVIEEQGTEAFF.

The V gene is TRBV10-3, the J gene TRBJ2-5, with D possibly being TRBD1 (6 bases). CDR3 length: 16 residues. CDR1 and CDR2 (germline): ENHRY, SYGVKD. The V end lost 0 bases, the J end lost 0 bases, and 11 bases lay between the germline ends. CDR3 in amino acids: CAISESLDSYQETQYF. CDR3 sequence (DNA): TGTGCCATCAGTGAGTCGCTGGACAGTTACCAAGAGACCCAGTACTTC.

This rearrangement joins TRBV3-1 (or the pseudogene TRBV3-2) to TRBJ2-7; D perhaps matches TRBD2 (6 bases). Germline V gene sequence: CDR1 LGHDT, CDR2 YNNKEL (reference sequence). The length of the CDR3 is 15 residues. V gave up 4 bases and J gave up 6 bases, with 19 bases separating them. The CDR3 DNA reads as TGTGCCAGCAGCCTTAGCCGGGACTTCTACCGCGAGCAGTACTTC. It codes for CASSLSRDFYREQYF.

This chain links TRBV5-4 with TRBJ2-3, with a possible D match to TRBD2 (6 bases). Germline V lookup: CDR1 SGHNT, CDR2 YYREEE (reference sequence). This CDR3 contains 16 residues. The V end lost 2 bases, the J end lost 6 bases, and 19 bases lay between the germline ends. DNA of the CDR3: TGTGCCAGCAGCTTCCCAGGTTTGGCTAGCGTGGATACGCAGTATTTT. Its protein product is CASSFPGLASVDTQYF.

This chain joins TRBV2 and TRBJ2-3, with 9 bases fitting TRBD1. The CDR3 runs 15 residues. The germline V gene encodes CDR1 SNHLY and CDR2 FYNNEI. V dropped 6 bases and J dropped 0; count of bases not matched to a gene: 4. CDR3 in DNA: TGTGCCAGCAGCGAGGACAGGGGCAGCACAGATACGCAGTATTTT. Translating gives CASSEDRGSTDTQYF.

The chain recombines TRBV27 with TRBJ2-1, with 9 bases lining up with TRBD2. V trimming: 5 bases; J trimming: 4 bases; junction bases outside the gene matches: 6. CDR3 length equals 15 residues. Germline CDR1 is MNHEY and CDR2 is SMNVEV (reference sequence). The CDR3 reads CASSLAGGPYNEQFF. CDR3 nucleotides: TGTGCCAGCAGTCTGGCGGGGGGGCCTTACAATGAGCAGTTCTTC.

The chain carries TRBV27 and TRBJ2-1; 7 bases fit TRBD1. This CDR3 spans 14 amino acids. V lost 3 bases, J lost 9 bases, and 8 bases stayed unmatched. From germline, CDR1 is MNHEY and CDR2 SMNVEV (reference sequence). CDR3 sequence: CASSLVDRAVEQFF. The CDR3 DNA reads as TGTGCCAGCAGTTTGGTTGACAGGGCGGTTGAGCAGTTCTTC.

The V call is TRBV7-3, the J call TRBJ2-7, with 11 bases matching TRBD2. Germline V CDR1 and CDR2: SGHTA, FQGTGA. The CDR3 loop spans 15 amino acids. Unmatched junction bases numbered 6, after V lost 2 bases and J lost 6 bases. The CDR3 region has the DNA TGTGCCAGCAGCTTACAGCTAGCGGGGGGTTCCGAGCAGTACTTC. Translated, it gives CASSLQLAGGSEQYF. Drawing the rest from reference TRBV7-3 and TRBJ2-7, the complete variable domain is GAGVSQTPSNKVTEKGKYVELRCDPISGHTALYWYRQSLGQGPEFLIYFQGTGAADDSGLPNDRFFAVRPEGSVSTLKIQRTERGDSAVYLCASSLQLAGGSEQYFGPGTRLTVT.

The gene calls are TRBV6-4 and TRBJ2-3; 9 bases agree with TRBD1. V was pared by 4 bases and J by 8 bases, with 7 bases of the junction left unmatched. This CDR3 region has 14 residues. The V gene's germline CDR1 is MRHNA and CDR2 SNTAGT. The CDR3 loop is CASSAGTGRSTQYF. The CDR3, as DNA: TGTGCCAGCAGTGCCGGGACAGGGAGAAGTACGCAGTATTTT.

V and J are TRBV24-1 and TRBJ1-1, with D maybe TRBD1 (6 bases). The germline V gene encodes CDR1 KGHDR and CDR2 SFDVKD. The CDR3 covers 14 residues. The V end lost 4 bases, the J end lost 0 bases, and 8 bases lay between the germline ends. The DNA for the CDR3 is TGTGCCACCAGTGAGAGGACAGTGAACACTGAAGCTTTCTTT. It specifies CATSERTVNTEAFF.

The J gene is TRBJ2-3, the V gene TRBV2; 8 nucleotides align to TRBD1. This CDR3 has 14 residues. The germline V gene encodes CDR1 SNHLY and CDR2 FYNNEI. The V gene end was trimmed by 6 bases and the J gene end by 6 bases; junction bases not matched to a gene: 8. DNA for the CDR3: TGTGCCAGCAGACCCGGACAGGGTGCCGATACGCAGTATTTT. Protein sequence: CASRPGQGADTQYF.

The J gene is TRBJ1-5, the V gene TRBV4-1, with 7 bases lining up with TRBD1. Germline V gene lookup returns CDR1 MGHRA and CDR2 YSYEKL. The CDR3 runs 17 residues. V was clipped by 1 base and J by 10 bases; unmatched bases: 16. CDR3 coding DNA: TGCGCCAGCAGCCAAGGGGGAAAAGGGGGCCGCGGCAGCCCCCAGCATTTT. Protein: CASSQGGKGGRGSPQHF.

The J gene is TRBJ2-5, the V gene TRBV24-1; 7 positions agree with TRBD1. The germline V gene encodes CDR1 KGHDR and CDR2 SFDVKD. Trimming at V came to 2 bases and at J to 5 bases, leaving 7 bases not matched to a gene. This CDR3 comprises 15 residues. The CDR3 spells CATSDSTPGQETQYF. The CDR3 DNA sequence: TGTGCCACCAGTGATTCGACACCGGGACAGGAGACCCAGTACTTC.

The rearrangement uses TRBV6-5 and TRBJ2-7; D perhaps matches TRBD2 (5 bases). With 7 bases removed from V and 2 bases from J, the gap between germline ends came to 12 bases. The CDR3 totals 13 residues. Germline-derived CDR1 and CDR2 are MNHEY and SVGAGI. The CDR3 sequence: CASTGTPTYEQYF. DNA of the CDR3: TGTGCCAGCACGGGAACACCGACCTACGAGCAGTACTTC.

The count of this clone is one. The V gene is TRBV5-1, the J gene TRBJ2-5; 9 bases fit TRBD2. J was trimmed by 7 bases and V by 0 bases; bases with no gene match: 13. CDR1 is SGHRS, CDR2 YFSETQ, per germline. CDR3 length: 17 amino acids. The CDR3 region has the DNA TGCGCCAGCAGCTTGGTACCCAGCGGGGGGTCCCCGGGGACCCAGTACTTC. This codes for CASSLVPSGGSPGTQYF. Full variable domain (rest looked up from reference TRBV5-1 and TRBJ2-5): KAGVTQTPRYLIKTRGQQVTLSCSPISGHRSVSWYQQTPGQGLQFLFEYFSETQRNKGNFPGRFSGRQFSNSRSEMNVSTLELGDSALYLCASSLVPSGGSPGTQYFGPGTRLLVL.

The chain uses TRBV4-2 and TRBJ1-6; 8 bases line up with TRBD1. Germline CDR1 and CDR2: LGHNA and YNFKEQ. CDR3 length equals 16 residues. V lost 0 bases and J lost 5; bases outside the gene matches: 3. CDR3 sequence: CASSQDTGGNNSPLHF. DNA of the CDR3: TGTGCCAGCAGCCAAGATACAGGGGGTAATAATTCACCCCTCCACTTT.

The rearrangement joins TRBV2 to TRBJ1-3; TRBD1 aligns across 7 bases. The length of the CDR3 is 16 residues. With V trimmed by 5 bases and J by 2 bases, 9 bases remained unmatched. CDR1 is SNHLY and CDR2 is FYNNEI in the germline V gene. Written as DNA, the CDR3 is TGTGCCAGCAGTAGACAGACAGGGACCGCTGGAAACACCATATATTTT. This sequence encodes CASSRQTGTAGNTIYF.

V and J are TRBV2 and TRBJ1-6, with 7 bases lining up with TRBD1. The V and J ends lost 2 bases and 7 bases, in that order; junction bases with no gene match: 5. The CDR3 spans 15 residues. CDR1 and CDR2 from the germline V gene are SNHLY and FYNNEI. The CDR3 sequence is CASSEQGQENSPLHF. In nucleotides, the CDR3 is TGTGCCAGCAGTGAACAAGGACAGGAAAATTCACCCCTCCACTTT.

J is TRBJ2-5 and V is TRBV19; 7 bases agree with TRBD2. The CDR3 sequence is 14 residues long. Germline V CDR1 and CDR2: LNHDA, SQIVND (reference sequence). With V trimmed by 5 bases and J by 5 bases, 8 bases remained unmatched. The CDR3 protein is CASSPLAESETQYF. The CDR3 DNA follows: TGTGCCAGTAGTCCCCTAGCGGAATCTGAGACCCAGTACTTC. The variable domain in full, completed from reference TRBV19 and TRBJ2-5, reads DGGITQSPKYLFRKEGQNVTLSCEQNLNHDAMYWYRQDPGQGLRLIYYSQIVNDFQKGDIAEGYSVSREKKESFPLTVTSAQKNPTAFYLCASSPLAESETQYFGPGTRLLVL.